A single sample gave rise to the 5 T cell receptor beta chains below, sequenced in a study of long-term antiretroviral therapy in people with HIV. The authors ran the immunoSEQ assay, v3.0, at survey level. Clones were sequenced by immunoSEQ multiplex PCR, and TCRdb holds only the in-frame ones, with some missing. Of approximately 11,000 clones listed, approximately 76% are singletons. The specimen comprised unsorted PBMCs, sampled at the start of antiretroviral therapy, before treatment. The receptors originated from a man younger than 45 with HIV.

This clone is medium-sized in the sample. CDR3: CASSQELSSLLNYGYTF. The DNA of the CDR3 is TGTGCCAGCAGCCAAGAACTCTCCAGCCTCCTTAACTATGGCTACACCTTC. The rearrangement links TRBV4-2 to TRBJ1-2; no definite D call. Trimming pared 0 bases from V and 1 base from J, leaving 15 bases between. From germline, CDR1 is LGHNA and CDR2 YNFKEQ. The CDR3 runs 17 residues.

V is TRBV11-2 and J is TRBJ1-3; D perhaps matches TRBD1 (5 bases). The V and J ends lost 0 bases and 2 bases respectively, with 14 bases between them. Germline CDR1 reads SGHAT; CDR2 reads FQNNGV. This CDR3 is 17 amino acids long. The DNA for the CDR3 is TGTGCCAGCAGCTTAGACCTACCGGGGGGGGCTGGAAACACCATATATTTT. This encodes CASSLDLPGGAGNTIYF.

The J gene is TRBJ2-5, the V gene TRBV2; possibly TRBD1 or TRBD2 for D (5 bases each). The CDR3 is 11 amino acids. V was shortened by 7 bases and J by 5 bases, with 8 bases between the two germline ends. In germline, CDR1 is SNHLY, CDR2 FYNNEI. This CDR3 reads CASKGTETQYF. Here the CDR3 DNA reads TGTGCCAGCAAAGGGACGGAGACCCAGTACTTC.

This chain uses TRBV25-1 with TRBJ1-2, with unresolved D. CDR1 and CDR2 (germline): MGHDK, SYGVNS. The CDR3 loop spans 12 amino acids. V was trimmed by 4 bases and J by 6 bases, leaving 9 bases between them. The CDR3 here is CASSVLADGYTF. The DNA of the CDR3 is TGTGCCAGCAGTGTGCTGGCGGATGGCTACACCTTC.

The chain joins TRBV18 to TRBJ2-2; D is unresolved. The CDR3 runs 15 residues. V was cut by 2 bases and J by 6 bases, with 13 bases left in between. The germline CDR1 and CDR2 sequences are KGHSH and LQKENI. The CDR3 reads CASSPGTAAPGELFF. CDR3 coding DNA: TGTGCCAGCTCACCAGGAACGGCCGCCCCCGGGGAGCTGTTTTTT.